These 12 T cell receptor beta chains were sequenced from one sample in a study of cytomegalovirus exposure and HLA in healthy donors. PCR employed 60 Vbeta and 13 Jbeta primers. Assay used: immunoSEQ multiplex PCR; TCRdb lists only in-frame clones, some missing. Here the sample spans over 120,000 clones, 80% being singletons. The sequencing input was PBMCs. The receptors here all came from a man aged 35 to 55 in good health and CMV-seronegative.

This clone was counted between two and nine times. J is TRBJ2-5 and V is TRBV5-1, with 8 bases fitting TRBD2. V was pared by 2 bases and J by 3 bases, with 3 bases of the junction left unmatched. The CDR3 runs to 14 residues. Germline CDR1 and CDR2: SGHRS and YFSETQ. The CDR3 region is CASSFGGVEETQYF. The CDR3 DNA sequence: TGCGCCAGCAGCTTCGGGGGGGTTGAAGAGACCCAGTACTTC.

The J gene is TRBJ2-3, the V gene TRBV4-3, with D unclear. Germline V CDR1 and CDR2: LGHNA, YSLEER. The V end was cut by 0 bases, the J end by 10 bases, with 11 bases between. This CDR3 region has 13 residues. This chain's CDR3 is CASSQDSQFAQYF. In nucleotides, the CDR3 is TGCGCCAGCAGCCAAGATTCCCAGTTCGCGCAGTATTTT.

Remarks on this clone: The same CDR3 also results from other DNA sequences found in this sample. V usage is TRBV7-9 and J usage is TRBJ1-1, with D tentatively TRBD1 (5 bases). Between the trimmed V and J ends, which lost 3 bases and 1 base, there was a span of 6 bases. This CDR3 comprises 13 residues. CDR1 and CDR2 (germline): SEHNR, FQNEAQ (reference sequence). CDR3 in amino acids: CASSFGGNTEAFF. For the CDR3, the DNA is TGTGCCAGCAGCTTCGGGGGGAACACTGAAGCTTTCTTT.

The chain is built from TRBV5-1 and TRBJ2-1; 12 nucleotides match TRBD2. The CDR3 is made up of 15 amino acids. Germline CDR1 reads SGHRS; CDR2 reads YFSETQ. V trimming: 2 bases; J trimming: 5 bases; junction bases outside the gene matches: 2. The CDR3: CASSFTSGGNNEQFF. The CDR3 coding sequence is TGCGCCAGCAGCTTTACTAGCGGGGGGAACAATGAGCAGTTCTTC.

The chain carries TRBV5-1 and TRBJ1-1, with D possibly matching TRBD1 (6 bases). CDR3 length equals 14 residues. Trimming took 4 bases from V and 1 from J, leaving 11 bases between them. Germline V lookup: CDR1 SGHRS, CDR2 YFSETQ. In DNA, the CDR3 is TGCGCCAGCAGCCCAGGGGATACGAACACTGAAGCTTTCTTT. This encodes CASSPGDTNTEAFF.

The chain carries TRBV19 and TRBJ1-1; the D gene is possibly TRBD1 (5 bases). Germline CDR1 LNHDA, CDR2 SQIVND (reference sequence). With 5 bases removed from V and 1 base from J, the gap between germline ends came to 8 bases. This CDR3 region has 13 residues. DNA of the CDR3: TGTGCCAGTAGTGACACAGGGAACACTGAAGCTTTCTTT. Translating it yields CASSDTGNTEAFF.

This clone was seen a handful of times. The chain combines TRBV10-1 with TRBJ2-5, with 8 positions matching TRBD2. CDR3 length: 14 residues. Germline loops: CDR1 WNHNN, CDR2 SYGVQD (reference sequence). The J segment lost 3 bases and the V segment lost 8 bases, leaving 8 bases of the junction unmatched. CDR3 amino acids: CASLPRGVEETQYF. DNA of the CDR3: TGCGCCAGCCTACCGCGGGGGGTTGAAGAGACCCAGTACTTC.

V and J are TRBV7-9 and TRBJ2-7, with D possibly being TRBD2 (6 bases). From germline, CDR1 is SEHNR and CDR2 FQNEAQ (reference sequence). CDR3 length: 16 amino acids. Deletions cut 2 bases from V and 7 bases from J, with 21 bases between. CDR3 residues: CASSLSRGTPRREQYF. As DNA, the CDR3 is TGTGCCAGCAGCTTAAGCCGGGGGACTCCTCGACGGGAGCAGTACTTC. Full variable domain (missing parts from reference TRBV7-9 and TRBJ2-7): DTGVSQNPRHKITKRGQNVTFRCDPISEHNRLYWYRQTLGQGPEFLTYFQNEAQLEKSRLLSDRFSAERPKGSFSTLEIQRTEQGDSAMYLCASSLSRGTPRREQYFGPGTRLTVT.

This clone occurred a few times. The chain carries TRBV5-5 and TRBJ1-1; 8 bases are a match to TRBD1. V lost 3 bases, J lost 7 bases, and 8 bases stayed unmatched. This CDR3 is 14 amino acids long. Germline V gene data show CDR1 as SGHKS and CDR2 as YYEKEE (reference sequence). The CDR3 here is CASSSRQGANEAFF. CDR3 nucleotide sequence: TGTGCCAGCAGCTCCCGGCAGGGGGCTAATGAAGCTTTCTTT.

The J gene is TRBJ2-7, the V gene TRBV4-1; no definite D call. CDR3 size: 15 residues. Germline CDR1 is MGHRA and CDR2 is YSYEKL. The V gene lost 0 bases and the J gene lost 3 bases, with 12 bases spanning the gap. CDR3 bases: TGCGCCAGCAGCCAAGATGCGGTGATGGACTACGAGCAGTACTTC. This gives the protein CASSQDAVMDYEQYF.

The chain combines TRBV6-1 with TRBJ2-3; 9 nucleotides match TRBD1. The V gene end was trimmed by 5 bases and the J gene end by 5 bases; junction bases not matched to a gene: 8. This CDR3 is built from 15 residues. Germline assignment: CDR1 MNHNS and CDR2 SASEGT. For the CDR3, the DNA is TGTGCCAGCAGTTCTCGACAGGGGGGGGTAGATACGCAGTATTTT. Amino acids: CASSSRQGGVDTQYF.

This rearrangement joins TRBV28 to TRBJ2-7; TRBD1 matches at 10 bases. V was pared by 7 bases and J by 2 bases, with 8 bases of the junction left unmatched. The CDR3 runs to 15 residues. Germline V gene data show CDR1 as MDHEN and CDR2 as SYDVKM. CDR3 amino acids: CASIPSGQGAYEQYF. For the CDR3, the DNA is TGTGCCAGCATTCCTTCAGGACAGGGGGCCTACGAGCAGTACTTC.